Following are 6 T cell receptor beta chains from one sample sequenced in a study of metastatic and nonmetastatic thyroid tumors. Every patient was untreated before thyroid surgery. Through MiXCR, TCRdb re-clonotyped the PCR reads. The top ten hold 7.6% of the sample, which has some 9,100 clones, 11% seen once. The specimen sequenced was tumor tissue. These TCRs come from a female donor with papillary thyroid cancer or a benign thyroid nodule (not recorded which). Some clones in this sample may be carry-over from other donors' samples.

The chain has TRBV19 and TRBJ1-2, with 10 positions matching TRBD1. V shed 6 bases, J shed 5 bases, and the junction held 9 bases outside the gene matches. CDR1 and CDR2 (germline): LNHDA, SQIVND (reference sequence). There are 15 residues in the CDR3. CDR3 sequence reads: CASSTRGQGGYGYTF. The CDR3 DNA sequence: TGTGCCAGTAGCACTCGCGGACAGGGGGGGTATGGCTACACCTTC.

J is TRBJ2-7 and V is TRBV28; either TRBD1 or TRBD2 may fit D (5 bases each). Germline V gene data show CDR1 as MDHEN and CDR2 as SYDVKM. The CDR3 consists of 15 residues. V lost 6 bases to trimming and J lost 1 base, with 16 bases between them. CDR3 loop: CASSGLWGNSYEQYF. In DNA form, the CDR3 reads TGTGCCAGCAGCGGATTGTGGGGGAATTCCTACGAGCAGTACTTC.

This clone turned up a few times. This may stem from a read error, because a much larger clone lies one nucleotide away. J is TRBJ1-1 and V is TRBV5-6; D is ambiguous. CDR3 length equals 14 residues. Germline V gene data show CDR1 as SGHDT and CDR2 as YYEEEE. V dropped 4 bases and J dropped 1 base, with 11 bases sitting between them. The CDR3 DNA follows: TGTGCCAGCAGCCTCGTCGGACGGAACACTGAAGCTTTCTTT. It is translated as CASSLVGRNTEAFF.

This clone has ten or more counts. V usage is TRBV7-3 and J usage is TRBJ2-1, with D hard to call. V was clipped by 0 bases and J by 6 bases, with 9 bases between them. Germline CDR1 and CDR2: SGHTA and FQGTGA. The CDR3 sequence is 14 residues long. As DNA, the CDR3 is TGTGCCAGCAGCTTAACAGGGTCATTCAATGAGCAGTTCTTC. This gives the protein CASSLTGSFNEQFF.

This clone was observed at least ten times. The gene calls are TRBV5-5 and TRBJ1-1; 11 nucleotides match TRBD1. The CDR3 spans 14 residues. Losses at the gene ends were 3 bases for V and 3 bases for J; bases not matched to a gene: 1. CDR1 SGHKS and CDR2 YYEKEE come from the germline V gene (reference sequence). The CDR3 DNA follows: TGTGCCAGCAGCTGGACAGGGGGCTACACTGAAGCTTTCTTT. Protein: CASSWTGGYTEAFF.

Sample share makes this clone medium-sized. The chain links TRBV28 to TRBJ2-7, with 13 bases identical to TRBD2. The CDR3 is 15 residues long. The germline V gene encodes CDR1 MDHEN and CDR2 SYDVKM. Trimming took 6 bases from V and 3 from J; bases not matched to a gene: 5. In nucleotides, the CDR3 is TGTGCCAGCAGCTCGACTAGCGGGAGGCACTACGAGCAGTACGTC. Protein sequence: CASSSTSGRHYEQYV.